This TCR beta chain comes out of a study of T cell responses to AZD1222 COVID-19 vaccine. Concerning this clone itself: Its specificity is unknown.

Findings and caveats of the study: Spike-specific TCR breadth and depth rose after two AZD1222 doses. Possibly, clonal diversity was underestimated; donors were largely white British and included more females. AZD1222 recipients seropositive at baseline numbered only six or seven. Reportedly, nearly half of unique spike TCRs recognized epitopes outside B.1.351/B.1.1.7 mutations.

Data came from immunoSEQ multiplex PCR; TCRdb stores just in-frame clones and leaves some out. The sample lists tens of thousands of clones; about nine tenths were seen once. CDR1 and CDR2 (germline): MNHEY, SMNVEV (reference sequence). V trimming: 8 bases; J trimming: 3 bases; junction bases outside the gene matches: 10. The CDR3 extends over 15 amino acids. The chain is built from TRBV27 and TRBJ1-3; 7 bases are a match to TRBD1. The sequencing here drew on peripheral blood, taken 28 days after the second AZD1222 dose. The sequence derives from an adult who received the AZD1222 COVID-19 vaccine. The CDR3 region is CASRSTGTGGNTIYF. Written as DNA, the CDR3 is TGTGCCAGCCGCTCGACAGGGACGGGTGGAAACACCATATATTTT.